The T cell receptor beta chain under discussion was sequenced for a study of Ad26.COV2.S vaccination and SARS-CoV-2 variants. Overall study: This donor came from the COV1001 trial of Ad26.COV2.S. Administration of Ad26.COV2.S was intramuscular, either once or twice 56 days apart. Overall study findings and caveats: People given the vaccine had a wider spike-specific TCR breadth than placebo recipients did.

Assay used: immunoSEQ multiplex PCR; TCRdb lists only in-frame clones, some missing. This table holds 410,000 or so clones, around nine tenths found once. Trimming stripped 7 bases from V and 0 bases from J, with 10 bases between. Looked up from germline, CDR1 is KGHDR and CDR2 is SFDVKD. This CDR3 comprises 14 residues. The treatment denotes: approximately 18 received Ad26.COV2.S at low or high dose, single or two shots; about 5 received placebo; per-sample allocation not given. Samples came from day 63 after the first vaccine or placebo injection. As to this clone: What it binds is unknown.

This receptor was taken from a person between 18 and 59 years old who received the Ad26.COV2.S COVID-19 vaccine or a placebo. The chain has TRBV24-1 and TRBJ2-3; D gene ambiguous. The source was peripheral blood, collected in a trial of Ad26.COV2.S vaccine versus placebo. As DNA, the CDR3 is TGTGCCACCAGGCCGGGCTCTAGCACAGATACGCAGTATTTT. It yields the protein CATRPGSSTDTQYF.